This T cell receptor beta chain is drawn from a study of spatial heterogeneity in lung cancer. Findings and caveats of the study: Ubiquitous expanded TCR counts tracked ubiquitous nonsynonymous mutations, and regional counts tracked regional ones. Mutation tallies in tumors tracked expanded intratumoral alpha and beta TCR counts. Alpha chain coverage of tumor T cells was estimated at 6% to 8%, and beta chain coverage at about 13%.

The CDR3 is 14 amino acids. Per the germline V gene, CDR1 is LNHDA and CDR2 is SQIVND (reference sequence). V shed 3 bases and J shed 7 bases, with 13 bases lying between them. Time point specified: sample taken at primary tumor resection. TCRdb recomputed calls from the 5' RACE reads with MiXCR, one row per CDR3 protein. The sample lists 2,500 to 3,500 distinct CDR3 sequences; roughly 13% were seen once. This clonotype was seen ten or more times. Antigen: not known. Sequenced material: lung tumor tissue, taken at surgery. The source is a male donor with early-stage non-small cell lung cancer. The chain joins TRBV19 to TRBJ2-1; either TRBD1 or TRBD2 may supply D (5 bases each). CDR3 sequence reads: CASSIALGANEQFF. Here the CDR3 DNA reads TGTGCCAGTAGTATCGCACTAGGGGCGAATGAGCAGTTCTTC.